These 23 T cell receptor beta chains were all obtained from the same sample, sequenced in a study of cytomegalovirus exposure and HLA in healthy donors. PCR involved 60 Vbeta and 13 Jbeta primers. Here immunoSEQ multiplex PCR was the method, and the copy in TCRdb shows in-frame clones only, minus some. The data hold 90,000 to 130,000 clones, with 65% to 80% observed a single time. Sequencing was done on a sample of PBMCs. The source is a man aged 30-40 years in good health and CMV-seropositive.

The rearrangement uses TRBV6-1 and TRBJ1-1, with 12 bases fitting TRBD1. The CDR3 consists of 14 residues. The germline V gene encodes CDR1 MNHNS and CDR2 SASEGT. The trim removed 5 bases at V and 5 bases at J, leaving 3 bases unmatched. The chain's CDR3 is CASSQGQGATEAFF. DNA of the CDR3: TGTGCCAGCAGTCAGGGACAGGGGGCTACTGAAGCTTTCTTT.

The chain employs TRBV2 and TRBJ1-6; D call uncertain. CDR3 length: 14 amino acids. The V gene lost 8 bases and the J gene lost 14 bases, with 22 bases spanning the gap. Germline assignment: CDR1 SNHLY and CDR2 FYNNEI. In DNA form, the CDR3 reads TGTGCCAGCTCCCCCGCCGACTTCAGAGGATCCCTCCACTTT. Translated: CASSPADFRGSLHF.

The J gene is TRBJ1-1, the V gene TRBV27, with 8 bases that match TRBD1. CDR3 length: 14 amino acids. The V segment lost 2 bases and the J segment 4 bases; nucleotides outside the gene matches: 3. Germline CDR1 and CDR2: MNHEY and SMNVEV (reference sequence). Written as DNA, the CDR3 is TGTGCCAGCAGTTTAGGGACAGGAGGCACTGAAGCTTTCTTT. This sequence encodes CASSLGTGGTEAFF.

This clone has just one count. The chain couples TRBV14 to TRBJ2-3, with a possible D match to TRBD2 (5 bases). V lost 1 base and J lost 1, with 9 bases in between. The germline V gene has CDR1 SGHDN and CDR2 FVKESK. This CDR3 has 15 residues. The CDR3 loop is CASSQAGVGTDTQYF. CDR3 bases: TGTGCCAGCAGCCAAGCCGGGGTGGGCACAGATACGCAGTATTTT.

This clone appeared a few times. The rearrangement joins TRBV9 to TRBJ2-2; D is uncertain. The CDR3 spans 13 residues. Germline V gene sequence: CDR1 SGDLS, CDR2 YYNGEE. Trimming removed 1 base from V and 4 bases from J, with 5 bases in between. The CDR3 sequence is CASSVRGTGELFF. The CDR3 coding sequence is TGTGCCAGCAGCGTACGCGGCACCGGGGAGCTGTTTTTT.

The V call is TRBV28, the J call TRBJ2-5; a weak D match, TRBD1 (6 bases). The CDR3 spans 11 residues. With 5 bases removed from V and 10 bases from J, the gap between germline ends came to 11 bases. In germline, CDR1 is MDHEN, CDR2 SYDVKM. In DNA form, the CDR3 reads TGTGCCAGCAGTGCCGGGACAAACCAGTACTTC. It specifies CASSAGTNQYF.

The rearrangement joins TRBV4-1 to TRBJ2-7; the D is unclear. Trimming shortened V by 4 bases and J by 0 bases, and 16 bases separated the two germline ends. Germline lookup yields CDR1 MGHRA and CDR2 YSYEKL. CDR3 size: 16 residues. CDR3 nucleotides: TGCGCCAGCAGCCTAGAAATGACACAGAGCTCCTACGAGCAGTACTTC. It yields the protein CASSLEMTQSSYEQYF.

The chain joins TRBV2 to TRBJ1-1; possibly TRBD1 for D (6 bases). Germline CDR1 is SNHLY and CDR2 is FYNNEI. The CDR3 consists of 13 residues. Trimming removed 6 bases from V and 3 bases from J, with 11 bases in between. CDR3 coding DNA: TGTGCCAGCAGCATAAACAGGGACACTGAAGCTTTCTTT. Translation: CASSINRDTEAFF.

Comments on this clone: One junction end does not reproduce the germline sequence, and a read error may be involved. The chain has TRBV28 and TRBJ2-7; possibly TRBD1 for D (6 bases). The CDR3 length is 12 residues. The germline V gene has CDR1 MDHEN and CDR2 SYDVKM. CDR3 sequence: CASSLYRRGEAF. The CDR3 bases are TGTGCCAGCAGTTTATATCGCAGGGGAGAGGCCTTC.

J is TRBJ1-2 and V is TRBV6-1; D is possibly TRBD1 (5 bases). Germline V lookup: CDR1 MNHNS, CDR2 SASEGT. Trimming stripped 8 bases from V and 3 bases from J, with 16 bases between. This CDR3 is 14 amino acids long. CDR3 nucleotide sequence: TGTGCCAGCGAGAAGGCGGGGGGTGACTATGGCTACACCTTC. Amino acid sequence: CASEKAGGDYGYTF.

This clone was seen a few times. The CDR3, as DNA: TGCGCCAGCAGCTACGGCCAAAGCAAGGGGGGCTACACCTTC. Its protein product is CASSYGQSKGGYTF. This sequence joins TRBV4-3 and TRBJ1-2; weak D call: TRBD1 (5 bases). CDR1 and CDR2 (germline): LGHNA, YSLEER. V was trimmed by 5 bases and J by 8 bases, leaving 18 bases between them. This CDR3 is built from 14 residues.

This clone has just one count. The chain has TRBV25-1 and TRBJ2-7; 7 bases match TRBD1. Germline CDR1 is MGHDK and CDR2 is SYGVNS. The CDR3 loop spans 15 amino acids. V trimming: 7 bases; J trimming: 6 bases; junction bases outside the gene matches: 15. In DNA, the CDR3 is TGTGCCAGCACCGATGGTGGGGCGACAGGGATCGAGCAGTACTTC. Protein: CASTDGGATGIEQYF.

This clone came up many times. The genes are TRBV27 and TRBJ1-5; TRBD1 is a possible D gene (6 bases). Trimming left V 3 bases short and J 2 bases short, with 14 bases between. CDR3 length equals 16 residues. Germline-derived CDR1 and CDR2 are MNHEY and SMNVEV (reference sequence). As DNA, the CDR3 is TGTGCCAGCAGTTTTAGGGCAGGGGTAGGCAATCAGCCCCAGCATTTT. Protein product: CASSFRAGVGNQPQHF.

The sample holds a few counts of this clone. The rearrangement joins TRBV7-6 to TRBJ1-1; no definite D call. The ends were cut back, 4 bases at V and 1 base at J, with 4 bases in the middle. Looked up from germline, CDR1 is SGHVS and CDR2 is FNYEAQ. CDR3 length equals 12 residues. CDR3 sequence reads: CASSSRNTEAFF. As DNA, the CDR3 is TGTGCCAGCAGCTCTAGGAACACTGAAGCTTTCTTT.

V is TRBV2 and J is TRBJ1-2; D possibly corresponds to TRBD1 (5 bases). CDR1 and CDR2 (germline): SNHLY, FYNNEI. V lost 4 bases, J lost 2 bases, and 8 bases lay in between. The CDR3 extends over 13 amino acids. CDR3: CASSGTLNYGYTF. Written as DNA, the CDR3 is TGTGCCAGCAGTGGGACACTGAACTATGGCTACACCTTC. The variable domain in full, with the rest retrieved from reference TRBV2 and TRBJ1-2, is EPEVTQTPSHQVTQMGQEVILRCVPISNHLYFYWYRQILGQKVEFLVSFYNNEISEKSEIFDDQFSVERPDGSNFTLKIRSTKLEDSAMYFCASSGTLNYGYTFGSGTRLTVV.

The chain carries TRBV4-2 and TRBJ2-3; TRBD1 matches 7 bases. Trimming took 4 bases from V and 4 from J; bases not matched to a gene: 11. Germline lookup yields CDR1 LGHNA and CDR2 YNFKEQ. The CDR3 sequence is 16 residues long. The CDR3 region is CASSRDREFLSDTQYF. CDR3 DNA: TGTGCCAGCAGCCGAGACAGGGAATTTCTGTCAGATACGCAGTATTTT.

The CDR3 DNA reads as TGTGCCAGCAGCCCTAGCGGGGGGCTCTCCTACAATGAGCAGTTCTTC. It specifies CASSPSGGLSYNEQFF. The chain employs TRBV6-4 and TRBJ2-1; 11 bases fit TRBD2. J gave up 0 bases and V 6 bases, and 4 bases lay outside the gene matches. The length of the CDR3 is 16 residues. Per germline, CDR1 MRHNA and CDR2 SNTAGT.

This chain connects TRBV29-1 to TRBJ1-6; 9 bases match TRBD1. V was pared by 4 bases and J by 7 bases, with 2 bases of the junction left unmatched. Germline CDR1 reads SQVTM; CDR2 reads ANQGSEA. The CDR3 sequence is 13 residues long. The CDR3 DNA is TGCAGCGTTGCTACAGGGGGCAATTCACCCCTCCACTTT. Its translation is CSVATGGNSPLHF.

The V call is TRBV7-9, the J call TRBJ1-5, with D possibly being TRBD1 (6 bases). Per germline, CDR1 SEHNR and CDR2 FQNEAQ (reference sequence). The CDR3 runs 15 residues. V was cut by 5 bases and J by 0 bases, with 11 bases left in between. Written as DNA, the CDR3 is TGTGCCAGCAGCCGCCAGGGGCATAGCAATCAGCCCCAGCATTTT. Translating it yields CASSRQGHSNQPQHF.

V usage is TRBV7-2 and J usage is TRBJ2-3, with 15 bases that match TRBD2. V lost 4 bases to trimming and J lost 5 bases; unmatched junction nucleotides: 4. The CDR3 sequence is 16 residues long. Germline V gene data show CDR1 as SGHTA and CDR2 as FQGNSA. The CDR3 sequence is CASSWGLAGGGDTQYF. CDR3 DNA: TGTGCCAGCAGCTGGGGACTAGCGGGGGGAGGAGATACGCAGTATTTT.

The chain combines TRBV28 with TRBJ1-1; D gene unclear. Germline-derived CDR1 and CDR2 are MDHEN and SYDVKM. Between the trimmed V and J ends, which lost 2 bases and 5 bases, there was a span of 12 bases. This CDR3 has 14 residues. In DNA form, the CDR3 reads TGTGCCAGCAGTTTAAGCGGGGAGTGGACTGAAGCTTTCTTT. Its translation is CASSLSGEWTEAFF. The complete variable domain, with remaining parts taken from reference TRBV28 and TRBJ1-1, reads DVKVTQSSRYLVKRTGEKVFLECVQDMDHENMFWYRQDPGLGLRLIYFSYDVKMKEKGDIPEGYSVSREKKERFSLILESASTNQTSMYLCASSLSGEWTEAFFGQGTRLTVV.

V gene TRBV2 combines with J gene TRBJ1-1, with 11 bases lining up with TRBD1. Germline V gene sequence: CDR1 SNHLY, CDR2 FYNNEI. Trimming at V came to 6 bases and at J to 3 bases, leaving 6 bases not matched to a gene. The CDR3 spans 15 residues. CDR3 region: CASRGDRGYDTEAFF. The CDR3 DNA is TGTGCCAGCAGGGGGGACAGGGGGTACGACACTGAAGCTTTCTTT.

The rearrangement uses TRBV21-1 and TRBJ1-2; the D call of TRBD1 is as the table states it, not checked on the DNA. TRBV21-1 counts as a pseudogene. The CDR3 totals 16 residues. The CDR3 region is CASSPREQGRQRGYTF. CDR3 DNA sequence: TGTGCCAGCAGCCCAAGGGAACAGGGGAGGCAGCGTGGCTACACCTTC.